Listed below are T cell receptor beta chains from one sample, sequenced in a study of T cells in Graves' hyperthyroidism and ophthalmopathy. TCRdb independently ran MiXCR on the multiplex PCR reads; one entry per CDR3 protein. The sample has hundreds of thousands of distinct CDR3 sequences, about 19% seen once. The sequenced material came from blood. The origin of the receptors is a woman between 45 and 65 years old with Graves' hyperthyroidism that later progressed to Graves' ophthalmopathy. The CDR3 runs from the conserved cysteine through the conserved F or W. D genes are given only for firm matches. The size field is filled for only some rows; it gives once, few, many or a size class.

>NA|TRBV9|TRBJ2-5|NA
CASTPPGIQETQYF
TGTGCCAGCACCCCGCCGGGGATCCAAGAGACCCAGTACTTC
>few|TRBV3-1|TRBJ2-7|NA
CASSPKGYYEQYF
TGTGCCAGCAGCCCTAAAGGGTACTACGAGCAGTACTTC
>NA|TRBV3-1|TRBJ2-1|TRBD2
CASSPKSSGGNYNEQFF
TGTGCCAGCAGCCCCAAGTCTAGCGGGGGAAATTACAATGAGCAGTTCTTC
>NA|TRBV13|TRBJ2-2|NA
CASSPSLGTGELFF
TGTGCCAGCAGCCCGAGCCTAGGCACCGGGGAGCTGTTTTTT
>many|TRBV11-2|TRBJ1-5|NA
CASGDTPGSGPQHF
TGTGCCAGTGGGGACACGCCCGGTTCGGGGCCCCAGCATTTT
>NA|TRBV7-2|TRBJ1-6|NA
CASGHTDYNSPLHF
TGTGCCAGCGGCCACACCGACTATAATTCACCCCTCCACTTT
>few|TRBV11-3|TRBJ2-1|TRBD1
CASSLEGTGSFNEQFF
TGTGCCAGCAGCTTAGAGGGGACAGGCAGTTTTAATGAGCAGTTCTTC
>few|TRBV7-9|TRBJ2-1|TRBD2
CASITTSGGETYNEQFF
TGTGCCAGCATCACGACTAGCGGGGGTGAAACCTACAATGAGCAGTTCTTC
>many|TRBV30|TRBJ1-5|TRBD1
CAWSNAGTGSQPQHF
TGTGCCTGGAGTAACGCCGGGACAGGGAGTCAGCCCCAGCATTTT
>NA|TRBV7-9|TRBJ2-7|NA
CASSLERGVHEQYF
TGTGCCAGCAGCTTAGAGCGTGGGGTCCACGAGCAGTACTTC
>NA|TRBV4-1|TRBJ2-7|TRBD1
CASSQTNRGPYEQYF
TGCGCCAGCAGCCAAACTAACAGGGGGCCCTACGAGCAGTACTTC
>many|TRBV27|TRBJ1-2|NA
CASSRGVTNYGYTF
TGTGCCAGCAGTAGAGGGGTAACTAACTATGGCTACACCTTC
>few|TRBV5-1|TRBJ2-5|NA
CASSLMGVRETQYF
TGCGCCAGCAGCTTGATGGGAGTAAGAGAGACCCAGTACTTC
>NA|TRBV10-3|TRBJ2-3|TRBD2
CAIQVASGGTSTDTQYF
TGTGCCATCCAGGTAGCTAGCGGGGGCACTAGCACAGATACGCAGTATTTT
>once|TRBV20-1|TRBJ2-1|NA
CSARERVNSYNEQFF
TGCAGTGCTAGAGAGCGGGTCAACTCCTACAATGAGCAGTTCTTC
>many|TRBV12-3/TRBV12-4|TRBJ1-2|TRBD1
CASRTDRRYGYTF
TGTGCCAGCAGGACGGACAGGAGATACGGCTACACCTTC
>few|TRBV6-2/TRBV6-3|TRBJ1-1|TRBD1
CASSYSGQGMNTEAFF
TGTGCCAGCAGTTACTCGGGACAGGGGATGAACACTGAAGCTTTCTTT
>NA|TRBV5-1|TRBJ1-2|NA
CASSLASRDGYTF
TGCGCCAGCAGCTTGGCCAGCAGGGACGGCTACACCTTC
>NA|TRBV19|TRBJ1-1|NA
CASRGIEAFF
TGTGCCAGCCGGGGCATTGAAGCTTTCTTT
>few|TRBV7-8|TRBJ1-2|NA
CASSWGAGEGGYTF
TGTGCCAGCAGTTGGGGTGCAGGGGAAGGTGGCTACACCTTC
>NA|TRBV15|TRBJ1-1|NA
CATSSPNGGAFF
TGTGCCACCAGCAGTCCCAACGGGGGGGCTTTCTTT
>NA|TRBV9|TRBJ1-4|TRBD1
CASSVTGRNEKLFF
TGTGCCAGCAGCGTGACAGGGAGGAATGAAAAACTGTTTTTT
>once|TRBV19|TRBJ2-7|NA
CASSYQDGLYEQYF
TGTGCCAGTAGTTATCAAGACGGTCTCTACGAGCAGTACTTC
>many|TRBV7-9|TRBJ2-2|NA
CASRITGLNTGELFF
TGTGCCAGCAGGATAACAGGCCTGAACACCGGGGAGCTGTTTTTT
>NA|TRBV3-2|TRBJ2-7|NA
CASSGGGPKPYEQYF
TGTGCCAGCAGCGGAGGGGGACCGAAACCCTACGAGCAGTACTTC
>few|TRBV6-2/TRBV6-3|TRBJ2-5|TRBD2
CASSSWTSGAPETQYF
TGTGCCAGCAGTTCCTGGACTAGCGGGGCCCCAGAGACCCAGTACTTC
>many|TRBV5-5|TRBJ2-5|NA
CASSSVRSKIQETQYF
TGTGCCAGCAGCTCGGTTCGCAGCAAGATTCAAGAGACCCAGTACTTC
>NA|TRBV27|TRBJ1-2|NA
CASSPREANYGYTF
TGTGCCAGCAGTCCCAGGGAGGCGAACTATGGCTACACCTTC
>NA|TRBV30|TRBJ2-6|NA
CAWSVGLSGANVLTF
TGTGCCTGGAGTGTTGGGTTGTCTGGGGCCAACGTCCTGACTTTC
>many|TRBV11-2|TRBJ1-4|TRBD1
CASSRDSGHEKLFF
TGTGCCAGCAGCCGGGACAGCGGACATGAAAAACTGTTTTTT
>few|TRBV7-9|TRBJ2-3|NA
CASGKDLARDTQYF
TGTGCCAGCGGAAAGGACTTAGCCAGGGATACGCAGTATTTT
>many|TRBV3-1|TRBJ2-1|NA
CASSQGDYSYNEQFF
TGTGCCAGCAGCCAAGGGGATTACTCCTACAATGAGCAGTTCTTC
>few|TRBV5-5|TRBJ2-7|NA
CASTSSIGPSSYEQYF
TGTGCCAGCACCTCCTCAATCGGCCCCTCCTCCTACGAGCAGTACTTC
>NA|TRBV20-1|TRBJ1-2|TRBD1
CSVSGTGGINYGYTF
TGCAGCGTCTCCGGGACAGGGGGCATCAACTATGGCTACACCTTC
>NA|TRBV27|TRBJ2-1|NA
CASRLRGSEQFF
TGTGCCAGCAGACTACGGGGTTCTGAGCAGTTCTTC
>many|TRBV12-3/TRBV12-4|TRBJ2-1|NA
CASSFSVVSEQFF
TGTGCCAGCAGTTTTTCTGTAGTGTCTGAGCAGTTCTTC
>NA|TRBV19|TRBJ2-1|NA
CASSIGDRTYNEQFF
TGTGCCAGTAGTATAGGGGACCGGACCTACAATGAGCAGTTCTTC
>NA|TRBV20-1|TRBJ1-4|TRBD1
CSASKPGGRDEKLFF
TGCAGTGCTAGTAAACCAGGGGGCCGGGATGAAAAACTGTTTTTT
>NA|TRBV4-1|TRBJ1-2|NA
CASSLFGNGYTF
TGCGCCAGCAGCCTCTTTGGCAACGGCTACACCTTC
>few|TRBV4-1|TRBJ1-4|TRBD1
CASSHQRGQINEKLFF
TGCGCCAGCAGCCACCAAAGGGGACAGATTAATGAAAAACTGTTTTTT
>NA|TRBV2|TRBJ1-5|TRBD1
CASRGDRDQPQHF
TGTGCCAGCAGAGGGGACAGGGATCAGCCCCAGCATTTT
>NA|TRBV15|TRBJ2-5|TRBD1
CATTRDREVETQYF
TGTGCCACCACCCGGGACAGGGAGGTGGAGACCCAGTACTTC
>NA|TRBV10-3|TRBJ1-1|TRBD1
CAISGQGAGTEAFF
TGTGCCATCAGCGGACAGGGGGCGGGGACTGAAGCTTTCTTT
>many|TRBV6-6|TRBJ2-7|NA
CASSYFDRTYEQYF
TGTGCCAGCAGTTACTTCGATAGAACCTACGAGCAGTACTTC
>NA|TRBV24-1|TRBJ2-7|NA
CATSDSAAGALSEQYF
TGTGCCACCAGTGACTCCGCCGCAGGGGCACTGAGCGAGCAGTACTTC
>NA|TRBV5-4|TRBJ2-5|NA
CASSLQSLETQYF
TGTGCCAGCAGCTTACAGTCGCTGGAGACCCAGTACTTC
>many|TRBV7-6|TRBJ1-1|NA
CASSTPGGDTEAFF
TGTGCCAGCAGCACCCCCGGGGGGGACACTGAAGCTTTCTTT
>many|TRBV3-1|TRBJ1-2|NA
CASSQEGGRGYTF
TGTGCCAGCAGCCAAGAGGGGGGGAGAGGCTACACCTTC
>NA|TRBV6-1|TRBJ1-5|NA
CASSDIGGVAQPQHF
TGTGCCAGCAGTGATATAGGAGGGGTAGCTCAGCCCCAGCATTTT
>many|TRBV2|TRBJ2-1|NA
CASSESGFRAYNEQFF
TGTGCCAGCAGTGAATCGGGGTTTAGGGCCTACAATGAGCAGTTCTTC
>few|TRBV5-5|TRBJ2-3|NA
CASSLDRDGGADTQYF
TGTGCCAGCAGCTTAGATAGGGACGGTGGTGCAGATACGCAGTATTTT
>few|TRBV4-1|TRBJ2-7|TRBD1
CASSHATGSYEQYF
TGCGCCAGCAGCCATGCGACAGGGAGCTACGAGCAGTACTTC
>many|TRBV27|TRBJ2-3|TRBD1
CASSHRGNTDTQYF
TGTGCCAGCAGCCACAGGGGGAACACAGATACGCAGTATTTT
>many|TRBV30|TRBJ1-2|TRBD1
CAWKRDSRHTF
TGTGCCTGGAAAAGGGACAGCCGCCACACCTTC
>few|TRBV5-6|TRBJ2-7|NA
CASSLASAAVYEQYF
TGTGCCAGCAGCTTGGCCTCAGCGGCGGTCTACGAGCAGTACTTC
>NA|TRBV10-3|TRBJ2-5|NA
CAIKFRVGETQYF
TGTGCCATCAAGTTCAGGGTTGGTGAGACCCAGTACTTC
>many|TRBV3-1|TRBJ2-3|TRBD2
CASSPGLAEDTQYF
TGTGCCAGCAGCCCCGGACTAGCGGAAGATACGCAGTATTTT
>few|TRBV7-6|TRBJ1-1|NA
CASSLAPGAAMNTEAFF
TGTGCCAGCAGCTTAGCGCCAGGGGCCGCGATGAACACTGAAGCTTTCTTT
>NA|TRBV19|TRBJ1-2|NA
CASSINSANYGYTF
TGTGCCAGTAGTATCAATTCAGCTAACTATGGCTACACCTTC